The 26 T cell receptor beta chains reported below all come from one sample, sequenced in a study of liver allograft versus peripheral blood T cells. At the level of the study: Comparing T cell receptor repertoires in transplanted livers with those in recipients' peripheral blood was part of the design.

TCRdb independently ran MiXCR on the reads; one entry per CDR3 protein. The repertoire holds 1,500 to 2,000 distinct CDR3 sequences, with roughly 16% as singletons. The receptors originated from a human patient who had a liver transplant. Part of the T cell pool may stem from the graft donor.

This clonotype was counted once. This likely reflects a read error, since a far larger clone is one base away. This sequence joins TRBV28 and TRBJ2-7; tentatively, D is TRBD1 or TRBD2 (5 bases each). The end of the DNA fits TRBJ2-1 better, so the J call may be wrong. Looked up from germline, CDR1 is MDHEN and CDR2 is SYDVKM. The CDR3 is made up of 16 amino acids. CDR3 protein: CAIQPRRGGADNEQFF. The CDR3 DNA sequence: TGTGCCATCCAACCGCGCCGGGGCGGAGCTGACAATGAGCAGTTCTTC.

This clonotype is classed as medium-sized. The gene calls are TRBV20-1 and TRBJ1-2; D is unresolved. Germline CDR1 and CDR2: DFQATT and SNEGSKA (reference sequence). The CDR3 loop spans 13 amino acids. With 6 bases removed from V and 0 bases from J, the gap between germline ends came to 11 bases. The CDR3 loop reads CSANKGANYGYTF. As DNA, the CDR3 is TGCAGTGCAAACAAGGGCGCTAACTATGGCTACACCTTC.

This clonotype is large (0.1 to 1%). The genes are TRBV6-2 or TRBV6-3 and TRBJ2-1, with 10 bases matching TRBD2. The CDR3 is 13 amino acids. Germline V gene lookup returns CDR1 MNHEY and CDR2 SVGEGT. Losses at the gene ends were 10 bases for V and 6 bases for J; bases not matched to a gene: 6. CDR3 sequence: CAISPSGSNEQFF. The CDR3 region has the DNA TGTGCCATCTCCCCTAGCGGGAGCAATGAGCAGTTCTTC.

This clonotype was recorded many times. The chain has TRBV25-1 and TRBJ2-1, with D possibly being TRBD2 (6 bases). CDR1 is MGHDK, CDR2 SYGVNS, per germline. CDR3 length: 16 amino acids. V was trimmed by 1 base and J by 2 bases, leaving 12 bases between them. The CDR3 DNA sequence: TGTGCCAGCAGTGAATTGCGCGGGGATACCTACAATGAGCAGTTCTTC. Amino acid sequence: CASSELRGDTYNEQFF.

V and J are TRBV11-2 and TRBJ1-4; D gene uncertain. Trimming shortened V by 3 bases and J by 5 bases, and 10 bases separated the two germline ends. The CDR3 runs 14 residues. CDR1 is SGHAT, CDR2 FQNNGV, per germline. The CDR3 coding sequence is TGTGCCAGCAGCTTTAGTCAAAGGAATGAAAAACTGTTTTTT. Protein sequence: CASSFSQRNEKLFF.

The chain couples TRBV11-3 to TRBJ2-1, with 9 bases fitting TRBD2. Germline values: CDR1 SGHNT, CDR2 YENEEA. J gave up 11 bases and V 2 bases, and 4 bases lay outside the gene matches. The CDR3 length is 13 residues. This CDR3 reads CASSLTLAGQQFF. Here the CDR3 DNA reads TGTGCCAGCAGCTTAACCCTAGCGGGACAGCAGTTCTTC.

The chain links TRBV6-2 or TRBV6-3 to TRBJ1-5; 9 bases are a match to TRBD1. Germline V gene lookup returns CDR1 MNHEY and CDR2 SVGEGT. V dropped 5 bases and J dropped 6; count of bases not matched to a gene: 8. This CDR3 is built from 15 residues. Written as DNA, the CDR3 is TGTGCCAGCAGTCAATCGGACAGGGGCGGTCAGCCCCAGCATTTT. The encoded protein is CASSQSDRGGQPQHF.

V is TRBV28 and J is TRBJ1-5; 9 nucleotides agree with TRBD1. The CDR3 runs to 16 residues. Germline V gene lookup returns CDR1 MDHEN and CDR2 SYDVKM. Losses at the gene ends were 5 bases for V and 8 bases for J; bases not matched to a gene: 13. DNA for the CDR3: TGTGCCAGCAGTCCGACCTGGGACAGGGTTGGTGAGCCCCAGCATTTT. Its protein product is CASSPTWDRVGEPQHF.

By its share, this clonotype is medium-sized. The V gene is TRBV6-2 or TRBV6-3, the J gene TRBJ2-7; TRBD2 matches 10 bases. The CDR3 spans 15 residues. CDR1 is MNHEY, CDR2 SVGEGT, per germline. V lost 6 bases and J lost 4; bases outside the gene matches: 9. The CDR3 protein is CASSPRLAGEYEQYF. The CDR3 nucleotides read TGTGCCAGCAGCCCCCGGCTAGCGGGAGAGTACGAGCAGTACTTC.

By sample share, this clonotype is medium-sized. The chain uses TRBV20-1 and TRBJ1-3; D unclear. CDR1 and CDR2 from the germline V gene are DFQATT and SNEGSKA (reference sequence). V lost 5 bases, J lost 0 bases, and 17 bases lay in between. This CDR3 region has 16 residues. The CDR3 spells CSAPGPFANSGNTIYF. For the CDR3, the DNA is TGCAGTGCTCCTGGTCCTTTTGCGAACTCTGGAAACACCATATATTTT.

By sample share, this clonotype is large (0.1 to 1%). V and J are TRBV19 and TRBJ1-5; D may be TRBD1 (5 bases). This CDR3 spans 14 amino acids. Germline values: CDR1 LNHDA, CDR2 SQIVND (reference sequence). The V and J ends lost 6 bases and 5 bases respectively, with 14 bases between them. The CDR3 protein is CASRNGAGDQPQHF. The CDR3, as DNA: TGTGCCAGTAGAAACGGGGCTGGAGATCAGCCCCAGCATTTT.

This clonotype is classed as medium-sized. This rearrangement joins TRBV28 to TRBJ2-7; the D gene is possibly TRBD2 (6 bases). CDR1 is MDHEN and CDR2 is SYDVKM in the germline V gene. V lost 4 bases to trimming and J lost 2 bases, with 15 bases between them. The CDR3 has 15 residues. CDR3 in DNA: TGTGCCAGCAGTTCTTACCTTAGACTAGCCTACGAGCAGTACTTC. The encoded protein is CASSSYLRLAYEQYF.

J is TRBJ1-2 and V is TRBV28; TRBD1 aligns across 9 bases. The V and J ends lost 2 bases and 6 bases, in that order; junction bases with no gene match: 19. From germline, CDR1 is MDHEN and CDR2 SYDVKM. CDR3 size: 19 residues. CDR3 DNA sequence: TGTGCCAGCAGTTTACTGGCGCGGACAGGGGCCCGGAAGAGGGATGGCTACACCTTC. Encoded protein: CASSLLARTGARKRDGYTF.

This clonotype is deemed large (0.1 to 1%). The chain is built from TRBV10-3 and TRBJ2-1; TRBD2 aligns across 7 bases. The germline gives CDR1 ENHRY, CDR2 SYGVKD. There are 15 residues in the CDR3. V lost 3 bases to trimming and J lost 4 bases; unmatched junction nucleotides: 6. CDR3 coding DNA: TGTGCCATCAGTGACCCGAGCGGGACGTACAATGAGCAGTTCTTC. This codes for CAISDPSGTYNEQFF.

Judged by abundance, this clonotype is medium-sized (0.01 to 0.1%). The chain couples TRBV30 to TRBJ2-7; no clear D gene. The CDR3 loop spans 12 amino acids. Per germline, CDR1 GTSNPN and CDR2 SVGIG (reference sequence). V was cut by 0 bases and J by 3 bases, with 6 bases left in between. CDR3 bases: TGTGCCTGGAGTGTAACGGGCTACGAGCAGTACTTC. Translating gives CAWSVTGYEQYF.

This chain joins TRBV24-1 and TRBJ2-7, with 9 bases that match TRBD1. CDR1 is KGHDR, CDR2 SFDVKD, per germline. The V and J ends lost 4 bases and 6 bases, in that order; junction bases with no gene match: 9. This CDR3 is built from 15 residues. The CDR3 reads CATSDTGQGRGEQYF. The CDR3 DNA is TGTGCCACCAGTGACACGGGACAGGGTAGGGGCGAGCAGTACTTC.

This clonotype is judged large. The chain employs TRBV6-6 and TRBJ1-5; 7 nucleotides agree with TRBD1. This CDR3 has 14 amino acids. V was pared by 2 bases and J by 3 bases, with 1 base of the junction left unmatched. Germline values: CDR1 MNHNY, CDR2 SVGAGI (reference sequence). For the CDR3, the DNA is TGTGCCAGCAGTTACGGACAGGTCAATCAGCCCCAGCATTTT. It yields the protein CASSYGQVNQPQHF.

Within the sample, this clonotype is large. The chain couples TRBV15 to TRBJ1-6; 7 bases agree with TRBD1. The junction had 11 bases not matched to a gene; V was cut back by 2 bases and J by 13 bases. Germline V gene data show CDR1 as LNHNV and CDR2 as YYDKDF (reference sequence). The CDR3 has 15 residues. The CDR3 DNA sequence: TGTGCCACCAGCAGACAATCGGACAGGACTTCCCCCCTCCACTTT. It specifies CATSRQSDRTSPLHF.

This clonotype is labeled as large. The chain employs TRBV6-1 and TRBJ1-5, with 12 bases that match TRBD1. V gave up 4 bases and J gave up 6 bases; unmatched junction bases: 7. The germline V gene encodes CDR1 MNHNS and CDR2 SASEGT. This CDR3 is built from 16 residues. The CDR3 spells CASSGKGQGALQPQHF. CDR3 coding DNA: TGTGCCAGCAGTGGAAAGGGACAGGGGGCTCTTCAGCCCCAGCATTTT.

The rearrangement joins TRBV11-3 to TRBJ1-4; D gene ambiguous. This CDR3 contains 14 residues. The V end was cut by 7 bases, the J end by 10 bases, with 19 bases between. Germline CDR1 reads SGHNT; CDR2 reads YENEEA. CDR3 sequence (DNA): TGTGCCAGCACCCTAATCTCCCCCAAAACAAAACTGTTTTTT. Translated: CASTLISPKTKLFF. Variable domain in full (rest from reference TRBV11-3 and TRBJ1-4): EAGVVQSPRYKIIEKKQPVAFWCNPISGHNTLYWYLQNLGQGPELLIRYENEEAVDDSQLPKDRFSAERLKGVDSTLKIQPAELGDSAVYLCASTLISPKTKLFFGSGTQLSVL.

V is TRBV20-1 and J is TRBJ1-1; D remains ambiguous. The CDR3 spans 13 residues. V lost 3 bases, J lost 5 bases, and 13 bases lay in between. Germline V gene lookup returns CDR1 DFQATT and CDR2 SNEGSKA (reference sequence). The CDR3 is CSARDWEGTEAFF. The CDR3 nucleotides read TGCAGTGCTAGGGACTGGGAAGGTACTGAAGCTTTCTTT.

Judged by abundance, this clonotype is large. This chain links TRBV6-2 or TRBV6-3 with TRBJ1-2, with D possibly being TRBD1 (6 bases). CDR1 and CDR2 (germline): MNHEY, SVGEGT. The CDR3 spans 16 residues. The germline V and J ends were trimmed by 5 bases and 7 bases, with 23 bases remaining between them. The CDR3 sequence is CASSEDGGGRARGYTF. The CDR3 bases are TGTGCCAGCAGTGAAGATGGAGGGGGGCGCGCACGTGGCTACACCTTC.

This chain links TRBV6-2 or TRBV6-3 with TRBJ1-2; D remains unclear. Per the germline V gene, CDR1 is MNHEY and CDR2 is SVGEGT. The CDR3 totals 12 residues. The germline V and J ends were trimmed by 2 bases and 6 bases, with 7 bases remaining between them. The CDR3 nucleotides read TGTGCCAGCAGTTACCCGGACGATGGCTACACCTTC. Translated: CASSYPDDGYTF.

With regard to this clonotype: A far larger clone is one nucleotide away, so this likely arose from a read error. V usage is TRBV6-6 and J usage is TRBJ1-2; D may be TRBD1 (6 bases). This CDR3 is built from 16 residues. Looked up from germline, CDR1 is MNHNY and CDR2 is SVGAGI (reference sequence). CDR3 nucleotides: TGTGTCAGCAGTGAAGATGGAGGGGGGCGCGCACGTGGCTACACCTTC. Protein: CVSSEDGGGRARGYTF.

By share of the sample, this clonotype is medium-sized. A junction boundary mismatches the germline segment, possibly from a read error. Here the CDR3 DNA reads TGTGCCATCAGAGAGTTAGCACAGAACACTGAAGCTTTCTTT. Translated: CAIRELAQNTEAFF. This sequence joins TRBV10-3 and TRBJ1-1, with D unclear. This CDR3 is built from 14 residues. Germline loops: CDR1 ENHRY, CDR2 SYGVKD.

By proportion, this clonotype is large. The chain combines TRBV24-1 with TRBJ1-2, with D maybe TRBD1 (6 bases). The CDR3 runs to 15 residues. The V gene lost 3 bases and the J gene lost 4 bases, with 14 bases spanning the gap. The germline CDR1 and CDR2 sequences are KGHDR and SFDVKD. The CDR3 sequence: CATSDRRGGSYGYTF. CDR3 bases: TGTGCCACCAGTGATCGAAGGGGGGGTAGCTATGGCTACACCTTC.